This is a list of T cell receptor beta chains from one sample in a study of CD8 T cells in ankylosing spondylitis. TCRdb reanalysed the 5' RACE reads using MiXCR and keeps one entry per CDR3 protein. This table holds over 100,000 distinct CDR3 sequences, 7% found once. The sequencing sample was made of blood, either unsorted or a sorted T cell fraction (not recorded which). These receptors all stem from a male donor with ankylosing spondylitis or in good health (not recorded which). The CDR3 runs from the conserved cysteine through the conserved F or W. A D gene is named only where the DNA matches it firmly. Some rows mark clone size as missing; the rest say once, few, many or name a class of expanded clone.

>TRBJ1-1|TRBV20-1|.|.
CSARTLSTEAFF
TGCAGTGCCCGCACCCTGAGCACTGAAGCTTTCTTT
>TRBJ1-1|TRBV5-1|.|many
CASSLEGRNTEAFF
TGCGCCAGCAGCTTGGAGGGCAGGAACACTGAAGCTTTCTTT
>TRBJ2-1|TRBV20-1|.|many
CSARETASEQFF
TGCAGTGCTAGAGAAACGGCTTCTGAGCAGTTCTTC
>TRBJ2-2|TRBV20-1|.|many
CSARGAGTGELFF
TGCAGTGCTAGAGGGGCGGGCACCGGGGAGCTGTTTTTT
>TRBJ1-3|TRBV7-2|.|many
CASSLLRFSGNTIYF
TGTGCCAGCAGCTTATTGCGTTTCTCTGGAAACACCATATATTTT
>TRBJ1-2|TRBV19|.|.
CASRSSGKNYGYTF
TGTGCCAGTAGGTCTAGCGGGAAAAACTATGGCTACACCTTC
>TRBJ2-7|TRBV7-9|.|.
CASSLAGLMYEQYF
TGTGCCAGCAGCTTAGCGGGACTCATGTACGAGCAGTACTTC
>TRBJ2-1|TRBV7-2|.|many
CASSLVGGDEQFF
TGTGCCAGCAGCTTAGTGGGGGGCGATGAGCAGTTCTTC
>TRBJ2-7|TRBV20-1|TRBD2|few
CSARGRLAGGTRHEQYF
TGCAGTGCTAGAGGACGACTAGCGGGTGGGACGAGGCACGAGCAGTACTTC
>TRBJ2-7|TRBV20-1|TRBD1|many
CSARDEGTETYEQYF
TGCAGTGCTAGAGATGAAGGGACAGAGACCTACGAGCAGTACTTC
>TRBJ2-7|TRBV28|.|many
CASSLYEYEQYF
TGTGCCAGCAGTTTATACGAGTACGAGCAGTACTTC
>TRBJ1-2|TRBV5-1|TRBD1|many
CASSLDPGTGNYGYTF
TGCGCCAGCAGCTTGGATCCCGGGACAGGGAATTATGGCTACACCTTC
>TRBJ2-1|TRBV5-1|TRBD2|many
CASSLATSGGPYNEQFF
TGCGCCAGCAGCTTGGCGACTAGCGGGGGTCCCTACAATGAGCAGTTCTTC
>TRBJ2-4|TRBV13|TRBD2|many
CASSLVGGIQYF
TGTGCCAGCAGCTTAGTCGGGGGGATTCAGTACTTC
>TRBJ2-5|TRBV20-1|.|many
CSALRVEETQYF
TGCAGTGCTCTACGGGTCGAAGAGACCCAGTACTTC
>TRBJ2-5|TRBV7-8|.|few
CASSSSEHQETQYF
TGTGCCAGCAGCTCATCGGAGCACCAAGAGACCCAGTACTTC
>TRBJ2-1|TRBV29-1|.|many
CSVMTRPQGEQFF
TGCAGCGTCATGACTAGACCCCAGGGTGAGCAGTTCTTC
>TRBJ2-7|TRBV5-1|.|many
CASSVTEPYEQYF
TGCGCCAGCAGTGTGACAGAGCCCTACGAGCAGTACTTC
>TRBJ1-3|TRBV7-6|.|many
CASSLAGSTPSSGNTIYF
TGTGCCAGCAGCTTAGCAGGCTCGACACCGAGCTCTGGAAACACCATATATTTT
>TRBJ2-5|TRBV7-6|TRBD2|many
CASSLVTTGNGGSAETQYF
TGTGCCAGCAGCTTAGTTACCACGGGAAATGGCGGGAGCGCGGAGACCCAGTACTTC
>TRBJ1-2|TRBV30|.|many
CAWTVGGDGYTF
TGTGCCTGGACAGTAGGAGGAGATGGCTACACCTTC
>TRBJ1-5|TRBV19|.|.
CASSIEDSNQPQHF
TGTGCCAGTAGTATTGAGGATAGCAATCAGCCCCAGCATTTT
>TRBJ2-2|TRBV5-1|TRBD1|many
CASTPGQFYTGELFF
TGCGCCAGCACTCCGGGACAGTTTTACACCGGGGAGCTGTTTTTT
>TRBJ2-7|TRBV28|TRBD1|many
CASSLFRQGADEQYF
TGTGCCAGCAGTTTATTCCGACAGGGGGCCGACGAGCAGTACTTC
>TRBJ2-1|TRBV5-1|.|many
CASSLGASDNEQFF
TGCGCCAGCAGCTTGGGGGCTAGCGACAATGAGCAGTTCTTC
>TRBJ1-1|TRBV18|.|many
CASSPGENTEAFF
TGTGCCAGCTCACCCGGGGAGAACACTGAAGCTTTCTTT
>TRBJ1-1|TRBV5-1|TRBD1|many
CASSPPTGGTEAFF
TGCGCCAGCAGCCCCCCGACAGGGGGAACTGAAGCTTTCTTT
>TRBJ2-1|TRBV5-1|.|many
CASSSSQGIEQFF
TGCGCCAGCAGCTCCTCTCAGGGGATCGAGCAGTTCTTC
>TRBJ2-7|TRBV7-8|TRBD2|many
CASSLGRGGEQYF
TGTGCCAGCAGCTTGGGGAGGGGAGGCGAGCAGTACTTC
>TRBJ2-2|TRBV30|.|few
CAWNPTNTGELFF
TGTGCCTGGAACCCAACCAACACCGGGGAGCTGTTTTTT
>TRBJ2-7|TRBV20-1|TRBD1|many
CSARKTGVQDEQYF
TGCAGTGCTAGGAAGACAGGGGTACAGGACGAGCAGTACTTC
>TRBJ2-2|TRBV7-2|TRBD2|many
CASSLLYGGSTGELFF
TGTGCCAGCAGCCTCCTTTACGGGGGGTCGACCGGGGAGCTGTTTTTT
>TRBJ1-2|TRBV5-1|.|many
CASSIGPVFGYTF
TGCGCCAGCAGCATCGGACCGGTTTTCGGCTACACCTTC
>TRBJ2-1|TRBV3-1|.|many
CASSHGGLSYNEQFF
TGTGCCAGCAGCCACGGAGGTCTCTCCTACAATGAGCAGTTCTTC
>TRBJ1-1|TRBV29-1|TRBD1|many
CSVGDREGAFF
TGCAGCGTGGGGGACAGGGAGGGAGCTTTCTTT
>TRBJ2-1|TRBV5-1|.|many
CASSLGEGAYNEQFF
TGCGCCAGCAGCTTGGGAGAAGGGGCCTACAATGAGCAGTTCTTC
>TRBJ1-5|TRBV29-1|TRBD1|many
CSVGQGAGQPQHF
TGCAGCGTTGGCCAGGGGGCCGGGCAGCCCCAGCATTTT
>TRBJ1-4|TRBV11-1|.|many
CASSTHHITGPTNEKLFF
TGTGCCAGCAGCACCCACCATATTACAGGTCCAACTAATGAAAAACTGTTTTTT
>TRBJ2-5|TRBV7-9|TRBD1|many
CASSVLGQQETQYF
TGTGCCAGCAGCGTTTTGGGACAGCAAGAGACCCAGTACTTC
>TRBJ2-1|TRBV27|.|many
CASSAPSFHNEQFF
TGTGCCAGCAGTGCGCCTAGCTTCCACAATGAGCAGTTCTTC
>TRBJ2-7|TRBV5-6|.|many
CASSGRSYEQYF
TGTGCCAGCAGCGGTAGGTCCTACGAGCAGTACTTC
>TRBJ2-1|TRBV5-1|.|many
CASSWDTGSYEQFF
TGCGCCAGCAGCTGGGATACAGGGTCCTATGAGCAGTTCTTC
>TRBJ2-1|TRBV12-3/TRBV12-4|TRBD2|many
CASSHPTGTSGGYNEQFF
TGTGCCAGCAGCCACCCCACCGGGACTAGCGGGGGGTACAATGAGCAGTTCTTC
>TRBJ1-6|TRBV5-5|.|many
CASSLARRGSNSPLHF
TGTGCCAGCAGCTTGGCCCGTAGGGGAAGTAATTCACCCCTCCACTTT
>TRBJ2-7|TRBV2|TRBD2|many
CASRAQLAGTSYEQYF
TGTGCCAGCAGGGCCCAACTAGCGGGGACCTCCTACGAGCAGTACTTC
>TRBJ2-7|TRBV19|TRBD1|many
CASSYRDREGEQYF
TGTGCCAGTAGTTATCGGGACAGGGAAGGCGAGCAGTACTTC
>TRBJ1-1|TRBV3-1|.|many
CASSHGVVGTEAFF
TGTGCCAGCAGCCACGGGGTGGTTGGCACTGAAGCTTTCTTT
>TRBJ2-3|TRBV2|TRBD2|.
CASLRGAADTQYF
TGTGCCAGCTTGCGGGGGGCAGCAGATACGCAGTATTTT
>TRBJ2-2|TRBV6-1|.|many
CASRPIKGGGELFF
TGTGCCAGCAGACCAATCAAAGGTGGCGGGGAGCTGTTTTTT
>TRBJ1-3|TRBV5-1|TRBD1|many
CASSLGTGRNTIYF
TGCGCCAGCAGCTTGGGGACAGGCCGAAACACCATATATTTT
>TRBJ1-4|TRBV4-3|.|many
CASSPGERDVGEKLFF
TGCGCCAGCAGCCCGGGTGAGAGGGATGTGGGTGAAAAACTGTTTTTT
>TRBJ2-5|TRBV29-1|TRBD2|many
CSVGLGEETQYF
TGCAGCGTGGGACTAGGCGAAGAGACCCAGTACTTC